Below are 9 T cell receptor beta chains sequenced from a single sample in a study of early T cells in non-severe SARS-CoV-2 infection. TCRdb recomputed calls from the 5' RACE reads with MiXCR, one row per CDR3 protein. Seen here are approximately 84,000 distinct CDR3 sequences, about 16% observed once, and the top ten hold 4.5% to 7%. Sequencing was performed on whole blood. These receptors were collected from an adult who was a healthcare worker with PCR-confirmed SARS-CoV-2 infection or an uninfected control (not recorded which).

This clonotype has just a few counts. The chain has TRBV5-1 and TRBJ2-1, with 7 bases that match TRBD2. The CDR3 length is 16 residues. Germline V lookup: CDR1 SGHRS, CDR2 YFSETQ. With V trimmed by 0 bases and J by 4 bases, 7 bases remained unmatched. The CDR3 coding sequence is TGCGCCAGCAGCTTGGGTGGGCGGGAGAAGTACAATGAGCAGTTCTTC. This gives the protein CASSLGGREKYNEQFF.

The V gene is TRBV20-1, the J gene TRBJ2-7; possibly TRBD1 for D (5 bases). The germline V gene encodes CDR1 DFQATT and CDR2 SNEGSKA (reference sequence). This CDR3 region has 11 residues. The CDR3 DNA follows: TGCACCGTCCAGGGCCCCTACGAGCAGTACTTC. The encoded protein is CTVQGPYEQYF.

This clonotype was picked up a small number of times. V is TRBV7-6 and J is TRBJ2-1; the D gene is possibly TRBD2 (7 bases). CDR3 length equals 16 residues. The germline V and J ends were trimmed by 6 bases and 5 bases, with 20 bases remaining between them. Per germline, CDR1 SGHVS and CDR2 FNYEAQ. The CDR3 region has the DNA TGTGCCAGCAGTTCCAAGGGGGGGAGAGGGAACAATGAGCAGTTCTTC. Translating it yields CASSSKGGRGNNEQFF.

This clonotype was detected a few times. This chain connects TRBV4-1 to TRBJ2-7; no firm D call. The CDR3 sequence is 15 residues long. Looked up from germline, CDR1 is MGHRA and CDR2 is YSYEKL. V was pared by 10 bases and J by 4 bases, with 23 bases between. The DNA for the CDR3 is TGCGCCACCCGTAGAGCCACGGCCTTCACTTACGAGCAGTACTTC. It codes for CATRRATAFTYEQYF.

This clonotype is judged medium-sized. The chain has TRBV3-1 and TRBJ1-1; no clear D. The CDR3 is 13 residues long. Germline assignment: CDR1 LGHDT and CDR2 YNNKEL (reference sequence). Trimming stripped 2 bases from V and 5 bases from J, with 9 bases between. The CDR3 sequence: CASSQQVATEAFF. DNA for the CDR3: TGTGCCAGCAGCCAACAGGTGGCTACTGAAGCTTTCTTT.

This clonotype appeared a few times. The chain employs TRBV7-2 and TRBJ2-7, with 14 bases identical to TRBD2. Germline-derived CDR1 and CDR2 are SGHTA and FQGNSA. With 5 bases clipped from V and 0 bases from J, the junction kept 12 bases outside the gene matches. The CDR3 runs to 19 residues. The CDR3 reads CASSRPGTSGSQSSYEQYF. CDR3 nucleotide sequence: TGTGCCAGCAGCCGTCCCGGGACTAGCGGGAGTCAGAGCTCCTACGAGCAGTACTTC.

This clonotype was seen a handful of times. The chain has TRBV12-3 or TRBV12-4 and TRBJ1-1; 8 bases are shared with TRBD1. The CDR3 runs to 15 residues. With 0 bases clipped from V and 1 base from J, the junction kept 1 base outside the gene matches. CDR3 bases: TGTGCCAGCAGTTTAGCGGGGACAGGGAACACTGAAGCTTTCTTT. Translation: CASSLAGTGNTEAFF.

V gene TRBV28 combines with J gene TRBJ2-1; D might be TRBD2 (5 bases). V dropped 5 bases and J dropped 1 base, with 12 bases sitting between them. CDR1 and CDR2 from the germline V gene are MDHEN and SYDVKM. The CDR3 has 15 amino acids. The CDR3 bases are TGTGCCAGCAGTGTGCCGGGCGGGTCCTACAATGAGCAGTTCTTC. Translation gives CASSVPGGSYNEQFF.

This rearrangement joins TRBV9 to TRBJ2-1; D gene ambiguous. With 0 bases removed from V and 8 bases from J, the gap between germline ends came to 6 bases. Germline V lookup: CDR1 SGDLS, CDR2 YYNGEE. The length of the CDR3 is 12 residues. CDR3 in DNA: TGTGCCAGCAGCGTAGGATCCGATGAGCAGTTCTTC. It is translated as CASSVGSDEQFF.